This T cell receptor beta chain was recovered during a study of cytomegalovirus exposure and HLA in healthy donors. Study information: Earlier, almost 120 million unique TCR beta sequences were recovered from some 200 million T cells by an analysis. Study outcomes and limitations: Later on, an analysis tied 15,000 to 20,000 TCR beta sequences to HLA alleles at 0.05 false discovery rate. A later analysis reported that several of the most significant clusters appeared to be linked to common viral pathogens, among them Epstein-Barr virus. TCR association rates varied by HLA locus in a later analysis, with DRB1 highest and HLA-C lowest.

Concerning this clone itself: Antigen: not known.

The length of the CDR3 is 18 residues. V gave up 1 base and J gave up 3 bases; unmatched junction bases: 9. The germline CDR1 and CDR2 sequences are LGHNA and YSLEER. PCR used 60 Vbeta primers and 13 Jbeta primers. Measured with immunoSEQ multiplex PCR; TCRdb has only the in-frame clones, and not every one. Counted here are 110,000 or so clones, 78% occurring once; the ten biggest clones make up around 5.1%. V gene TRBV4-3 combines with J gene TRBJ1-3; 10 nucleotides line up with TRBD1. Sequences were obtained from PBMCs. The sequence came from a male donor in good health and CMV-seronegative. The CDR3: CASSQAGIGQGGGNTIYF. CDR3 nucleotide sequence: TGCGCCAGCAGCCAAGCCGGGATAGGACAGGGGGGTGGAAACACCATATATTTT.